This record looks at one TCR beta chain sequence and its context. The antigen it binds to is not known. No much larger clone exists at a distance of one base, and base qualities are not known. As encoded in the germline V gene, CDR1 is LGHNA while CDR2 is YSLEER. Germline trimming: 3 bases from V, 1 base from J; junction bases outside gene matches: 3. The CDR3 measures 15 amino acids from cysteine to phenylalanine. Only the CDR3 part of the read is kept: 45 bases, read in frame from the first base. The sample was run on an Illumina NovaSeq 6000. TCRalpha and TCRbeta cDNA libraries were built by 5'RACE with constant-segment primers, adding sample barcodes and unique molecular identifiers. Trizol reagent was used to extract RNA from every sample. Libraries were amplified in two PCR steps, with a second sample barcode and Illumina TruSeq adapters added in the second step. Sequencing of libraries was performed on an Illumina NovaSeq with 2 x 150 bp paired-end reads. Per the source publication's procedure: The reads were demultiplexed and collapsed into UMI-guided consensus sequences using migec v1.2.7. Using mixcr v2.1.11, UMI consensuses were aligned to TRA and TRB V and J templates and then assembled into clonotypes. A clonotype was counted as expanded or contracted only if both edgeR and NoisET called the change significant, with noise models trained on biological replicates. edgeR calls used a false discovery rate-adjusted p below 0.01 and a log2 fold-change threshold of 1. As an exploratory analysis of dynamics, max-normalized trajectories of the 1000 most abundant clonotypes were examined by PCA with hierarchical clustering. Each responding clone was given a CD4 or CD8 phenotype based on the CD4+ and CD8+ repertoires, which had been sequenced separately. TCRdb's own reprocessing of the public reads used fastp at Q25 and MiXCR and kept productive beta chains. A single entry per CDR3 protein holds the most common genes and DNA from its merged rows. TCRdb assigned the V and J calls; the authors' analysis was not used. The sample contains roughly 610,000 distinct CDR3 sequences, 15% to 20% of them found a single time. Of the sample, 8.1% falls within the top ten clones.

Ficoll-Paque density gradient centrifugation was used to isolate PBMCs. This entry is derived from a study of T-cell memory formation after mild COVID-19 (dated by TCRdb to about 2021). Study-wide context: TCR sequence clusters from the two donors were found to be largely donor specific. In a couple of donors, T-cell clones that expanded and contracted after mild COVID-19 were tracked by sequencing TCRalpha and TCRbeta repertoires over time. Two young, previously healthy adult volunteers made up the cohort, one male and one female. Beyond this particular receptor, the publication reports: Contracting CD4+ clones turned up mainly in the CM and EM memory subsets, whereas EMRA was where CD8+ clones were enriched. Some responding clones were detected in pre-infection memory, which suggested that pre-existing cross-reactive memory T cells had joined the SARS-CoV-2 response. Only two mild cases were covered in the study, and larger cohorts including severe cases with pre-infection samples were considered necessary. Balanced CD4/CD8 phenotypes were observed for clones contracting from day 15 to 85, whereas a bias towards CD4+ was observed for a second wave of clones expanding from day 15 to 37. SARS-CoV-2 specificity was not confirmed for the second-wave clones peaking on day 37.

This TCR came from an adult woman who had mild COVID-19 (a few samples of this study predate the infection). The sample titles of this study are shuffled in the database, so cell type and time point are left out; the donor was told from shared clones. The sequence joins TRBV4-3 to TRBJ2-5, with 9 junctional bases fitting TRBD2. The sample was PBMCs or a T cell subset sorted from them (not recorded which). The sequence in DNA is TGCGCCAGCAGCCACGGCGGGAGGGGCCAAGAGACCCAGTACTTC. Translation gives CASSHGGRGQETQYF.